This T cell receptor (beta chain) was documented in a study of metastatic and nonmetastatic thyroid tumors. At the level of the study: For malignant and benign thyroid patients, tumor or nodule tissue and blood were the sources whose repertoires were compared. General observations from the study: Relative to benign nodules, malignant thyroid tumors were reportedly characterized by significantly elevated TCR beta diversity in blood and tumor.

Each patient came to thyroid surgery without any prior treatment (of any kind). This clone showed up just a few times. Its antigen is unknown. Germline CDR1 reads MNHNS; CDR2 reads SASEGT. The CDR3 is 13 amino acids. Deletions cut 2 bases from V and 8 bases from J, with 12 bases between. Authors' methods: CDR3 differences across clinicopathological groups were used to build a distant-metastasis classifier for papillary thyroid cancer. TCRdb re-clonotyped the PCR reads via MiXCR. In this record, the V and J calls reflect TCRdb's handling and not the investigators' own analysis. The sample carries roughly 30,000 clones, about 3.7% recorded once.

The source material was blood. This chain uses TRBV6-1 with TRBJ1-2; D is perhaps TRBD1 (6 bases). This sequence was found in a male donor with papillary thyroid cancer or a benign thyroid nodule (not recorded which). Some clones in this sample may be carry-over from other donors' samples. The CDR3 nucleotides read TGTGCCAGCAGTGAAAACAGGGTAAACGGCTACACCTTC. Translated: CASSENRVNGYTF.